This T cell receptor (beta chain) stems from a study of shared clonotypes between healthy human individuals. Notes on the study in general: Tissue TCR repertoires likely differ from these blood-only repertoires.

The repertoire was sequenced with immunoSEQ multiplex PCR; TCRdb's copy has only in-frame clones and lacks some. The sample holds 2 million to 2.5 million clones, approximately 94% seen once. The CDR3 has 15 amino acids. V was cut by 1 base and J by 7 bases, with 14 bases left in between. Germline V CDR1 and CDR2: SGHTA, FQGTGA. Worth noting for this clone: The target antigen is unknown.

Sequenced: naive CD4+ T cells sorted from blood. Subset here: CD45RA+ positively selected. The receptor comes from a man between 18 and 35 years old in good health. The chain joins TRBV7-3 to TRBJ2-1; D tentatively reads TRBD1 or TRBD2 (5 bases each). The CDR3 sequence is CASSLMGDQWNEQFF. The CDR3 DNA reads TGTGCCAGCAGCTTAATGGGGGACCAGTGGAATGAGCAGTTCTTC.